This TCR beta chain was documented in a study of blood T cell repertoires in COVID-19. Study context: The United States, Italy and Spain were the sources of the acute and convalescent COVID-19 samples.

Those who participated ranged in age from roughly 18 to 90 years and resided in about two dozen US areas. Contact with a PCR-confirmed or clinician-diagnosed COVID-19 case occurred within 2 weeks of entry. Clones were sequenced by immunoSEQ multiplex PCR, and TCRdb holds only the in-frame ones, with some missing. The profile covers 300,000 to 350,000 clones, with approximately 91% appearing a single time and about 4% taken by the ten largest. Germline CDR1 is SGDLS and CDR2 is YYNGEE. The CDR3 spans 16 residues. J gave up 1 base and V 3 bases, and 5 bases lay outside the gene matches. The sequenced material came from PBMCs or T cells enriched from blood (not recorded which). The origin of this receptor is a woman under 40 who had been exposed to COVID-19. The chain uses TRBV9 and TRBJ2-2, with 8 bases identical to TRBD1. CDR3 DNA: TGTGCCAGCAGCGGGCGGACAGGGCAGAACACCGGGGAGCTGTTTTTT. As protein: CASSGRTGQNTGELFF.